This T cell receptor (beta chain) originates from a study of control samples from healthy donors and cancer patients. The V and J ends lost 1 base and 4 bases, in that order; junction bases with no gene match: 7. Germline values: CDR1 MNHEY, CDR2 SMNVEV (reference sequence). The length of the CDR3 is 17 residues. Assay: immunoSEQ multiplex PCR; the TCRdb copy retains only in-frame clones and omits some. The sample lists 150,000 to 200,000 clones, 85% to 90% seen once, with over 1.1% in the top ten. V is TRBV27 and J is TRBJ2-2, with TRBD1 matching over 9 bases. The material sequenced was blood. The source is a woman between 45 and 60 years old in good health. The CDR3 region has the DNA TGTGCCAGCAGTTTATTGGTAGGACAGGGGATCACCGGGGAGCTGTTTTTT. Translating it yields CASSLLVGQGITGELFF.